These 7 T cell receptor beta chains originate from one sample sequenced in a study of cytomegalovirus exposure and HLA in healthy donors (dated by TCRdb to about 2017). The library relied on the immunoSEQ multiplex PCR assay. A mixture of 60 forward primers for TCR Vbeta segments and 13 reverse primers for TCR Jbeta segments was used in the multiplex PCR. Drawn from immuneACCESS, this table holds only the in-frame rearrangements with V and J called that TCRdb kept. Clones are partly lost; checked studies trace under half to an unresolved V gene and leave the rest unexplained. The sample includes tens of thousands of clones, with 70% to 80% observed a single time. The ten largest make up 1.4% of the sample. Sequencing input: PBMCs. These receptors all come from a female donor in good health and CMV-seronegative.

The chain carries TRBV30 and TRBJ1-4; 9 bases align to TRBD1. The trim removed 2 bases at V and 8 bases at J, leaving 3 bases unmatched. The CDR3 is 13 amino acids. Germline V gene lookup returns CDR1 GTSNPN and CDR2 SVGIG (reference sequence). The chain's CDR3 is CAWSPTGGEKLFF. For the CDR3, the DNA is TGTGCCTGGAGTCCGACAGGGGGGGAAAAACTGTTTTTT.

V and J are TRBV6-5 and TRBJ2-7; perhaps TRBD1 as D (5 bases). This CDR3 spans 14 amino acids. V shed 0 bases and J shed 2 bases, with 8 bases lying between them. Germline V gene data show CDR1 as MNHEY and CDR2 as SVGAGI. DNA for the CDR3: TGTGCCAGCAGTTACTCTCGCAGGGCCTACGAGCAGTACTTC. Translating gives CASSYSRRAYEQYF.

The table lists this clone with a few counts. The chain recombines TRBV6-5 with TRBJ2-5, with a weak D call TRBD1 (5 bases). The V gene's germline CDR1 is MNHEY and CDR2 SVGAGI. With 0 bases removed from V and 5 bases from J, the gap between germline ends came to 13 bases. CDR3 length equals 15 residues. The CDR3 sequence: CASSYSPGQWETQYF. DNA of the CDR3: TGTGCCAGCAGTTACTCGCCAGGACAATGGGAGACCCAGTACTTC.

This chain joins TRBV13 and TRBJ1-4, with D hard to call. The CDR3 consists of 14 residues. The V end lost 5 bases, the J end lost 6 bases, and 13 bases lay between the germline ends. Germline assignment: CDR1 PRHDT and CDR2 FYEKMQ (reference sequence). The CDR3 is CASSIRQEHEKLFF. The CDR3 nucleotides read TGTGCCAGCAGCATCCGACAAGAACATGAAAAACTGTTTTTT.

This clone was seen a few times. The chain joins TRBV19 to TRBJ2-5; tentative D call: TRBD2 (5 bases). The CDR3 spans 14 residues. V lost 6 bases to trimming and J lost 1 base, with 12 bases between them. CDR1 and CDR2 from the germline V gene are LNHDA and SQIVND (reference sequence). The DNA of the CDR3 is TGTGCCAGTAGCCCGGGGTGGGTCCAAGAGACCCAGTACTTC. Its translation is CASSPGWVQETQYF. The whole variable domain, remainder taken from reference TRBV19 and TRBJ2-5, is DGGITQSPKYLFRKEGQNVTLSCEQNLNHDAMYWYRQDPGQGLRLIYYSQIVNDFQKGDIAEGYSVSREKKESFPLTVTSAQKNPTAFYLCASSPGWVQETQYFGPGTRLLVL.

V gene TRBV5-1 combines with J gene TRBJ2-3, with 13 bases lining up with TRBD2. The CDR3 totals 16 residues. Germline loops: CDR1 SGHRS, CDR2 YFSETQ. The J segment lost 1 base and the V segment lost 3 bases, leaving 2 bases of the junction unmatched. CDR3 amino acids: CASSWTSGGGTDTQYF. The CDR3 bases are TGCGCCAGCAGCTGGACTAGCGGGGGTGGCACAGATACGCAGTATTTT.

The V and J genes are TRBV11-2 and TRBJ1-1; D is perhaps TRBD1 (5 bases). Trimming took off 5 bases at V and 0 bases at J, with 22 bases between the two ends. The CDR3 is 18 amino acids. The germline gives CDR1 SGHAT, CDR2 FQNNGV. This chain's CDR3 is CASSNSWRGHLMNTEAFF. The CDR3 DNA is TGTGCCAGCAGCAACAGTTGGAGGGGCCACCTGATGAACACTGAAGCTTTCTTT.